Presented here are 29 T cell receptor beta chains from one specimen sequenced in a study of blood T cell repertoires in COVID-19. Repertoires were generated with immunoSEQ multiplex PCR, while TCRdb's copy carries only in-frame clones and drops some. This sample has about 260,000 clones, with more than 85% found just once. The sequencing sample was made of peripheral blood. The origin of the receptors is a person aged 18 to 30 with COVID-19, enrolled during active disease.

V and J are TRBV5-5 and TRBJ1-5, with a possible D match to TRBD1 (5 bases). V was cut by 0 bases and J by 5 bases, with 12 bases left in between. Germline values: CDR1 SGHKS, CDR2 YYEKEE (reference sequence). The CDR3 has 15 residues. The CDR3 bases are TGTGCCAGCAGCTTGGTCTGGGGCACCGATCAGCCCCAGCATTTT. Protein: CASSLVWGTDQPQHF. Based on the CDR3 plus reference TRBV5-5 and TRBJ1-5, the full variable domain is DAGVTQSPTHLIKTRGQQVTLRCSPISGHKSVSWYQQVLGQGPQFIFQYYEKEERGRGNFPDRFSARQFPNYSSELNVNALLLGDSALYLCASSLVWGTDQPQHFGDGTRLSIL.

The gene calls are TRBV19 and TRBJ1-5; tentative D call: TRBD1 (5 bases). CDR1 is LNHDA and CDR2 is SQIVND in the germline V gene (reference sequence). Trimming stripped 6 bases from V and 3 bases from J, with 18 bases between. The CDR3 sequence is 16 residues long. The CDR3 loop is CASRPGREGNNQPQHF. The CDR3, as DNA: TGTGCCAGTAGGCCAGGGAGGGAGGGTAACAATCAGCCCCAGCATTTT.

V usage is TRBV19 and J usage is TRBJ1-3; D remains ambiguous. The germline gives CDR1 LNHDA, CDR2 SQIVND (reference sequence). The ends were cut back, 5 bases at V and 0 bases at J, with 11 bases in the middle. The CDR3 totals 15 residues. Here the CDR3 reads CASSLARNSGNTIYF. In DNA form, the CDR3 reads TGTGCCAGTAGTTTGGCCAGGAACTCTGGAAACACCATATATTTT.

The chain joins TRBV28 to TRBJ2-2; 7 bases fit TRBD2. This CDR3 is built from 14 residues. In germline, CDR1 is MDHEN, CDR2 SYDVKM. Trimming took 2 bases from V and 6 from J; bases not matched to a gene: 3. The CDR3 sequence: CASSLEGRAGELFF. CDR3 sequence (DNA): TGTGCCAGCAGTTTAGAGGGGAGGGCCGGGGAGCTGTTTTTT.

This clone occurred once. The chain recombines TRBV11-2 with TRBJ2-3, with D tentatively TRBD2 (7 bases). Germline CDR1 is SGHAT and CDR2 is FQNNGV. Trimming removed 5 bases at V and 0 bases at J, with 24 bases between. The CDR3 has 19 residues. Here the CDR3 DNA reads TGTGCCAGCAGCCCACGAGGGGGGGTAATAAGCGCTAGCACAGATACGCAGTATTTT. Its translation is CASSPRGGVISASTDTQYF.

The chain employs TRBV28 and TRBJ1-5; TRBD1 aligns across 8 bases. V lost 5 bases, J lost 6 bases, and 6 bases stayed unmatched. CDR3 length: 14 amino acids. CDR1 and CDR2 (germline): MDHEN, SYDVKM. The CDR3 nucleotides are TGTGCCAGCAGTCTTGGACAGGGAAGTCAGCCCCAGCATTTT. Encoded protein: CASSLGQGSQPQHF.

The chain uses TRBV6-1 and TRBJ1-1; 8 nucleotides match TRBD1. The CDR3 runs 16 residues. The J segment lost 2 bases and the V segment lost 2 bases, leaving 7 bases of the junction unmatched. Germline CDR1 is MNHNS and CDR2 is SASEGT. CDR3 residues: CASSEWTGQVNTEAFF. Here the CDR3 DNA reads TGTGCCAGCAGTGAATGGACGGGACAGGTTAACACTGAAGCTTTCTTT.

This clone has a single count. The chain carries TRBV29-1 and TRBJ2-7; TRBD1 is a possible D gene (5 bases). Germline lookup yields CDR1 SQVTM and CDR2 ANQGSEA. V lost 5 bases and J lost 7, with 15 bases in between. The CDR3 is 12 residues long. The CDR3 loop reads CSVRQGSVEQYF. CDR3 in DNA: TGCAGCGTTCGGCAGGGTTCGGTGGAGCAGTACTTC.

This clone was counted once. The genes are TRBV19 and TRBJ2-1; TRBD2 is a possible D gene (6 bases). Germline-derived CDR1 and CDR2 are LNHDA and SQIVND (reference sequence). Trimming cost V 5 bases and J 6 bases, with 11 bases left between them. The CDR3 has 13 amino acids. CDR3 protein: CASSFGLINEQFF. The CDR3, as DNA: TGTGCCAGTAGTTTCGGACTAATCAATGAGCAGTTCTTC.

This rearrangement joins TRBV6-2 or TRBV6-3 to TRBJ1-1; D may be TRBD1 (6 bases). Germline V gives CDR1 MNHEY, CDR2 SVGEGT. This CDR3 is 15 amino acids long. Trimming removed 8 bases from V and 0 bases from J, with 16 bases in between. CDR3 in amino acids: CASAYLGALNTEAFF. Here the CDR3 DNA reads TGTGCCAGCGCTTACTTGGGGGCCTTGAACACTGAAGCTTTCTTT.

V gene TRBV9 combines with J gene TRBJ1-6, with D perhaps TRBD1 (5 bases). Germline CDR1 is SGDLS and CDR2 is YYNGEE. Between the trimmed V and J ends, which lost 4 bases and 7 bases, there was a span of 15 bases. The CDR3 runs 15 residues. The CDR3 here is CASSPGRGLNSPLHF. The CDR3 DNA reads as TGTGCCAGCAGCCCCGGACGGGGACTAAATTCACCCCTCCACTTT.

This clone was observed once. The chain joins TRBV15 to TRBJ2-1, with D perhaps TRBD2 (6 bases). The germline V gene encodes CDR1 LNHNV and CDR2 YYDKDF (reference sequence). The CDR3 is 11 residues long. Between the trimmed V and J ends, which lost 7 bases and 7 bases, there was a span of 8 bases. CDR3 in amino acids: CATTRGNEQFF. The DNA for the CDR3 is TGTGCCACCACCCGGGGGAATGAGCAGTTCTTC.

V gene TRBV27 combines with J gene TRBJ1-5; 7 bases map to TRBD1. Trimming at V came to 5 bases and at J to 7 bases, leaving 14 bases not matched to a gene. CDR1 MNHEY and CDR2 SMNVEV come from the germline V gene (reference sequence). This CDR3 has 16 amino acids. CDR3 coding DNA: TGTGCCAGCAGTACTCTGACAGGGCCGCCGGTACAGCCCCAGCATTTT. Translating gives CASSTLTGPPVQPQHF.

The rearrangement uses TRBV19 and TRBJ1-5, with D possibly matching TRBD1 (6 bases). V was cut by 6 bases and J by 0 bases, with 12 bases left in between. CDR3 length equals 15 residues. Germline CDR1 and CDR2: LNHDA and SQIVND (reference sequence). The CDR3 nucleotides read TGTGCCAGTAGGCAACGGACAGATAGCAATCAGCCCCAGCATTTT. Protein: CASRQRTDSNQPQHF.

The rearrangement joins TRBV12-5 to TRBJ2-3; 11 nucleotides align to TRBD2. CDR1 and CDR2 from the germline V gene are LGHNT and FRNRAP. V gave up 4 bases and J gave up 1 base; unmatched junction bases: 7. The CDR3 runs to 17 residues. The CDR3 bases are TGTGCTAGTGGTTCCGGTCAACTAGCGGGAGGCACAGATACGCAGTATTTT. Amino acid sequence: CASGSGQLAGGTDTQYF.

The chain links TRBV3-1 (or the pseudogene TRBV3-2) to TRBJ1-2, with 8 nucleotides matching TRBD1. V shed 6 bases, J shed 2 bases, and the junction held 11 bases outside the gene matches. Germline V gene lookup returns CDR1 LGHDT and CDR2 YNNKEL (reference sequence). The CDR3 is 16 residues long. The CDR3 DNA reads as TGTGCCAGCAGTCTAAATGGACAGGGAAGCAACTATGGCTACACCTTC. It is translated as CASSLNGQGSNYGYTF.

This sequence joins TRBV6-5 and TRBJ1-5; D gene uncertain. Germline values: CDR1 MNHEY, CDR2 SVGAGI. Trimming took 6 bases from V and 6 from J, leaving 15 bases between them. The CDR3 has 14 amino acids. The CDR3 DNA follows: TGTGCCAGCAGCTCTACTGAGGCATCTCAGCCCCAGCATTTT. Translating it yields CASSSTEASQPQHF.

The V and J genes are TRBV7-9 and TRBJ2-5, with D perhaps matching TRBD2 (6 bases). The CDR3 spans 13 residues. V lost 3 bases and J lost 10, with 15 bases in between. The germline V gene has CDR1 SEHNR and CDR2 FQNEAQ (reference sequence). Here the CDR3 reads CASSFSVEAGQYF. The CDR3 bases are TGTGCCAGCAGCTTTAGCGTCGAAGCGGGCCAGTACTTC.

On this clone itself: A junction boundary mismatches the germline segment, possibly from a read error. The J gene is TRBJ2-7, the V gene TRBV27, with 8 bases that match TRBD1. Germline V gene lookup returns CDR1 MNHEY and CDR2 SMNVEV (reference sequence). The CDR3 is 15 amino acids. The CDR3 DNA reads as TGTGCCGGCAGAGTAGACCAGGACAGGGCAAACGAGCAGTACTTC. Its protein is CAGRVDQDRANEQYF.

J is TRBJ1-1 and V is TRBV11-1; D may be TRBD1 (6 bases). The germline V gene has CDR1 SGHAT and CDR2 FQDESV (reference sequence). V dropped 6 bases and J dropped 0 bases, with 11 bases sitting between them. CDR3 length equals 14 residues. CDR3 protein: CASRETGMNTEAFF. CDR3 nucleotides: TGTGCCAGCAGAGAAACAGGGATGAACACTGAAGCTTTCTTT.

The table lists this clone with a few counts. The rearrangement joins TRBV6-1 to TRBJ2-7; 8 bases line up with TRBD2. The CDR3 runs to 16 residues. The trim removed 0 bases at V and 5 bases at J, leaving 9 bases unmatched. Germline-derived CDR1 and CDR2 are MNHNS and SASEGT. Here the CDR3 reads CASSEAAGGGLDEQYF. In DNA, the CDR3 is TGTGCCAGCAGTGAAGCGGCGGGAGGTGGACTAGACGAGCAGTACTTC.

CDR3 sequence (DNA): TGCGCCAGCAGCCAAGATCGGGCGGGGGTGAGCACAGATACGCAGTATTTT. Translating it yields CASSQDRAGVSTDTQYF. The gene calls are TRBV4-3 and TRBJ2-3; 7 positions agree with TRBD2. Germline loops: CDR1 LGHNA, CDR2 YSLEER. V was pared by 0 bases and J by 0 bases, with 6 bases of the junction left unmatched. CDR3 length equals 17 residues.

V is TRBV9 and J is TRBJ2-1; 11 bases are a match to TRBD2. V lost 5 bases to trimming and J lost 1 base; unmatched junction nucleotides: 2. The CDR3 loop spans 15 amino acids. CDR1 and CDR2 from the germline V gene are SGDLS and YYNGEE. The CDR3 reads CASSSGRASYNEQFF. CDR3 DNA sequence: TGTGCCAGCAGTAGCGGGAGGGCATCCTACAATGAGCAGTTCTTC.

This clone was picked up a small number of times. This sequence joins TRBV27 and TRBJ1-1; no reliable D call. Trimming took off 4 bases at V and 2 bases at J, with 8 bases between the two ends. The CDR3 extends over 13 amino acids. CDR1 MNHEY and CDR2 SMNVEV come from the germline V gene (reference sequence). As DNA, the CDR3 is TGTGCCAGCAGTTGGGCTCCTAACACTGAAGCTTTCTTT. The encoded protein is CASSWAPNTEAFF.

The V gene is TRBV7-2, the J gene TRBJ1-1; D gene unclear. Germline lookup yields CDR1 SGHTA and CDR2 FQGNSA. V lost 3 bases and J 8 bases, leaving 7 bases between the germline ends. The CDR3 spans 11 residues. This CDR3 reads CASSLYSEAFF. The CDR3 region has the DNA TGTGCCAGCAGCTTGTACAGCGAAGCTTTCTTT.

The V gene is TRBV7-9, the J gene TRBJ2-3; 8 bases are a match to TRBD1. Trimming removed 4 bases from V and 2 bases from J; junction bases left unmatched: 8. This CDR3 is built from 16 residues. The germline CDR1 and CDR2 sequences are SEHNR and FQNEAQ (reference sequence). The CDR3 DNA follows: TGTGCCAGCAGCTCCGGACAGGGACTTGACACAGATACGCAGTATTTT. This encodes CASSSGQGLDTDTQYF.

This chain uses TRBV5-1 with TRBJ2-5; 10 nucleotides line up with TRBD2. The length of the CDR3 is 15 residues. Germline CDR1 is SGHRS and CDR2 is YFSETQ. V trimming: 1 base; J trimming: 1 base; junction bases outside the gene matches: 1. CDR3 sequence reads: CASSLTSGTQETQYF. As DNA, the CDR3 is TGCGCCAGCAGCTTGACTAGCGGGACCCAAGAGACCCAGTACTTC.

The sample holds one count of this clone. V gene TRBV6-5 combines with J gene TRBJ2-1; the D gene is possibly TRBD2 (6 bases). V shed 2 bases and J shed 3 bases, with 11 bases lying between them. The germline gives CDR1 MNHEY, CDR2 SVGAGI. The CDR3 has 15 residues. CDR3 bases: TGTGCCAGCAGTTACGCGGGGCGAGTCTACAATGAGCAGTTCTTC. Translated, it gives CASSYAGRVYNEQFF.

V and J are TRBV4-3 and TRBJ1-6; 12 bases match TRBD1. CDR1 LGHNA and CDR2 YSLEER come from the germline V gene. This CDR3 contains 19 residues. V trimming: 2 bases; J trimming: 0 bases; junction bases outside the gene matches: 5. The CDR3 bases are TGCGCCAGCAGCCAAATTCCGGGACAGGGGGCCTCCTATAATTCACCCCTCCACTTT. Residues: CASSQIPGQGASYNSPLHF.